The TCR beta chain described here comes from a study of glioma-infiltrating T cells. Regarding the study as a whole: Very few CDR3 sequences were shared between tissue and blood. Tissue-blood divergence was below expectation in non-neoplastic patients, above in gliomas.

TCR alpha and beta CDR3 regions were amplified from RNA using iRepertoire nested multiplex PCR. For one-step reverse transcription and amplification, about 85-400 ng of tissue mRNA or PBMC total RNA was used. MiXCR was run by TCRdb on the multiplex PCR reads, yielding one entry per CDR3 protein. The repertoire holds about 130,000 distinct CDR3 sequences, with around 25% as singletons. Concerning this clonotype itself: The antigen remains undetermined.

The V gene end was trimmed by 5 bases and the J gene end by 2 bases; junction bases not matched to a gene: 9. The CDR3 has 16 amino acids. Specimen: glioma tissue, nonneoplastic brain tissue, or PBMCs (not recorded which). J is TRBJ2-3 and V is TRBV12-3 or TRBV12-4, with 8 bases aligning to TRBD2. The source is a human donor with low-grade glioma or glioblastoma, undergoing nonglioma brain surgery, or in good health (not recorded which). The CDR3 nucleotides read TGTGCCAGCAGTCCCGTATTAGCGGGAATCACAGATACGCAGTATTTT. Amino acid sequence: CASSPVLAGITDTQYF.